This TCR beta chain was profiled in a study of early T cells in non-severe SARS-CoV-2 infection. Study summary: RNA in bulk from unsorted whole blood was sequenced, and chains were unpaired. The study's findings and limits: VDJdb-based matching was biased toward anti-spike CD8 responses and missed private and CD4 specificities.

This clonotype was seen repeatedly, ten times or more. The antigen is not known. Unique molecular identifiers tagged individual cDNA molecules. Via MiXCR, TCRdb re-called the 5' RACE reads, giving one row per CDR3 protein. The sample yields approximately 39,000 distinct CDR3 sequences, around 4.6% seen once. V was trimmed by 3 bases and J by 3 bases, leaving 13 bases between them. Per germline, CDR1 SGHRS and CDR2 YFSETQ. The CDR3 contains 14 residues. This chain uses TRBV5-1 with TRBJ2-7, with D tentatively TRBD1 (6 bases). Input material: whole blood. This receptor was identified in an adult who was a healthcare worker with PCR-confirmed SARS-CoV-2 infection or an uninfected control (not recorded which). CDR3 DNA sequence: TGCGCCAGCAGCTCCGGGACAAACAACTACGAGCAGTACTTC. Translated: CASSSGTNNYEQYF.